This is a list of T cell receptor beta chains from one sample in a study of glioma-infiltrating T cells after dendritic cell vaccination. TCRdb keeps only in-frame clones here, not all; method: immunoSEQ multiplex PCR. The sample carries about 92,000 clones, around 84% recorded once. This material consisted of blood, taken before dendritic cell vaccination. All receptors come from a human donor with glioblastoma. Both conserved end residues are part of each CDR3.

J: TRBJ2-7
V: TRBV14
length: 15
CDR3: CASSPSGGNSYEQYF

J: TRBJ1-5
V: TRBV23-1
length: 14
CDR3: CASSPLRGNQPQHF

J: TRBJ2-3
V: TRBV5-4
length: 16
CDR3: CASSSRRAQGWDTQYF

J: TRBJ2-7
V: TRBV4-1
length: 15
CDR3: CASSQEPGSGYEQYF

J: TRBJ1-2
V: TRBV5-6
length: 17
CDR3: CASSSSRRRTGIYGYTF

J: TRBJ1-2
V: TRBV11-2
length: 14
CDR3: CASSGTTGGYGYTF

J: TRBJ2-1
V: TRBV29-1
length: 19
CDR3: CSVDMGGRAVSFRHDEQFF

J: TRBJ1-3
V: TRBV13
length: 17
CDR3: CASTPGTGVVSGNTIYF

J: TRBJ2-7
V: TRBV15
length: 16
CDR3: CATSRDTGTATYEQYF

J: TRBJ2-5
V: TRBV2
length: 17
CDR3: CASSEPLGLGGQETQYF

J: TRBJ2-1
V: TRBV27
length: 15
CDR3: CASSLFGRTLNEQFF

J: TRBJ1-2
V: TRBV7-2
length: 14
CDR3: CASSLFDLRYGYTF

J: TRBJ2-7
V: TRBV27
length: 13
CDR3: CASSSGGGFEQYF

J: TRBJ1-2
V: TRBV10-3
length: 13
CDR3: CAISRGQGNGYTF

J: TRBJ1-2
V: TRBV25-1
length: 16
CDR3: CASSERRSRAGNGYTF

J: TRBJ2-7
V: TRBV7-9
length: 14
CDR3: CASSSDRGVYEQYF

J: TRBJ2-5
V: TRBV29-1
length: 13
CDR3: CSVAPGGLETQYF

J: TRBJ2-7
V: TRBV25-1
length: 13
CDR3: CASRPTFRDEQYF

J: TRBJ1-5
V: TRBV6-1
length: 15
CDR3: CATPNRLKQGQPQHF

J: TRBJ2-1
V: TRBV19
length: 17
CDR3: CASSIDHGSGPYNEQFF

J: .
V: TRBV25-1
length: 14
CDR3: CASSEYSIPYEQYF

J: TRBJ1-4
V: TRBV15
length: 15
CDR3: CATSSPRVTNEKLFF

J: TRBJ2-2
V: TRBV9
length: 16
CDR3: CASSVGVLADTGELFF

J: TRBJ2-2
V: TRBV6-5
length: 15
CDR3: CASSWDRVKTGELFF

J: TRBJ2-4
V: TRBV2
length: 19
CDR3: CASSRDDSTSGRLGHIQYF

J: TRBJ1-2
V: TRBV28
length: 12
CDR3: CASSLMAYGYTF

J: TRBJ1-4
V: TRBV5-1
length: 14
CDR3: CAGSSGQTNEKLFF

J: TRBJ2-7
V: TRBV6-5
length: 15
CDR3: CASSSGLPQSYEQYF

J: TRBJ1-2
V: TRBV10-3
length: 13
CDR3: CAIRMGPFYGYTF

J: TRBJ2-5
V: TRBV6-5
length: 13
CDR3: CASSVPGEETQYF

J: TRBJ2-7
V: TRBV5-1
length: 12
CDR3: CASSLDRDEQYF

J: TRBJ2-7
V: TRBV29-1
length: 13
CDR3: CSVDGQGTYEQYF

J: TRBJ1-4
V: TRBV4-1
length: 16
CDR3: CASSQDRGQFNEKLFF

J: TRBJ2-3
V: TRBV25-1
length: 14
CDR3: CASSGQPSTDTQYF

J: TRBJ2-3
V: TRBV15
length: 15
CDR3: CATSRDRVVADTQYF

J: TRBJ2-7
V: TRBV5-5
length: 13
CDR3: CASSIQGADEQYF

J: TRBJ2-2
V: TRBV4-1
length: 15
CDR3: CASSQGWGGTGELFF

J: TRBJ2-2
V: TRBV2
length: 13
CDR3: CASSARAIGELFF

J: TRBJ2-5
V: TRBV19
length: 15
CDR3: CASSTGQGLGETQYF

J: TRBJ1-4
V: TRBV7-9
length: 14
CDR3: CASSTDRGGEKLFF

J: TRBJ2-3
V: TRBV7-3
length: 16
CDR3: CASSIPGTSGTDTQYF

J: TRBJ2-1
V: TRBV6-4
length: 13
CDR3: CASSDRDNNEQFF

J: TRBJ2-7
V: TRBV10-3
length: 15
CDR3: CAISESASGSGSSWF

J: .
V: TRBV5-1
length: 15
CDR3: CASSSTRTGTYEQYF

J: TRBJ1-1
V: TRBV2
length: 13
CDR3: CASKRTGITEAFF

J: TRBJ2-5
V: TRBV14
length: 14
CDR3: CASSLAGGQETQYF

J: TRBJ2-7
V: TRBV19
length: 14
CDR3: CASRSGQGDYEQYF

J: TRBJ1-3
V: TRBV7-8
length: 17
CDR3: CASSRTGRSQFGNTIYF

J: TRBJ2-7
V: TRBV27
length: 15
CDR3: CASSLGLAETYEQYF

J: TRBJ2-7
V: TRBV9
length: 12
CDR3: CASSVTGAEQYF

J: TRBJ2-2
V: TRBV18
length: 15
CDR3: CASSPTGVGTGELFF

J: TRBJ2-4
V: TRBV28
length: 16
CDR3: CASSSSGMAAKNIQYF